This T cell receptor (beta chain) was profiled in a study of early T cells in non-severe SARS-CoV-2 infection. Study at large: Sequenced material consisted of bulk RNA (from unsorted whole blood), and chains were unpaired. General study results and limits: VDJdb matching skewed toward anti-spike CD8 responses, missing private and CD4 specificities.

Researchers tagged individual cDNA molecules with unique molecular identifiers. Each CDR3 protein is one row after TCRdb ran MiXCR on the 5' RACE reads. The sample has tens of thousands of distinct CDR3 sequences, around 14% seen once. To note about this clonotype: What it binds is unknown.

The material sequenced was whole blood. The source of this sequence is an adult who was a healthcare worker with PCR-confirmed SARS-CoV-2 infection or an uninfected control (not recorded which).

The CDR3 spells CASSDPQLRAGELFF. CDR3 coding DNA: TGTGCCAGCAGTGATCCACAACTTCGAGCCGGGGAGCTGTTTTTT. This chain connects TRBV25-1 to TRBJ2-2, with D hard to call. V was clipped by 3 bases and J by 6 bases, with 14 bases between them. The CDR3 is 15 residues long. The germline V gene encodes CDR1 MGHDK and CDR2 SYGVNS. The full variable domain, in which reference TRBV25-1 and TRBJ2-2 provide the parts outside the CDR3, is EADIYQTPRYLVIGTGKKITLECSQTMGHDKMYWYQQDPGMELHLIHYSYGVNSTEKGDLSSESTVSRIRTEHFPLTLESARPSHTSQYLCASSDPQLRAGELFFGEGSRLTVL.